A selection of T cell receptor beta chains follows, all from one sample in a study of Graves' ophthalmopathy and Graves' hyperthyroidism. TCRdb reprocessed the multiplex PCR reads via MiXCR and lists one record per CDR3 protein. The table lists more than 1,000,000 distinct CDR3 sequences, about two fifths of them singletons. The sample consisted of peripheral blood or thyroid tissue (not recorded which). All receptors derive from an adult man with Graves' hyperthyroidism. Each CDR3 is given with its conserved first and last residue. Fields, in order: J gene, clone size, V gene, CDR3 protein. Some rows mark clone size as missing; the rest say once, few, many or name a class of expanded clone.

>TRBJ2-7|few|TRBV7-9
CASSQGGAGSNEQYF
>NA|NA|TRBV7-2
CASSWGLAGWNEQFF
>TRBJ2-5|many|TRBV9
CASSVEAGLQETQYF
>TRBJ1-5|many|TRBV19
CASSKGQTSNQPQHF
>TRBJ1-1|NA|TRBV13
CASSLWTFHRNTEAFF
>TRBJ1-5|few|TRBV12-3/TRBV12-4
CASSSLENQPQHF
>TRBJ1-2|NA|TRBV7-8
CASRDVSSGYTF
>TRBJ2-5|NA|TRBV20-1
CSARGPHRGRQETQYF
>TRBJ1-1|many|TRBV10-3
CAISESSRGAFF
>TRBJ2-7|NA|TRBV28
CASSVPWGPSSYEQYF
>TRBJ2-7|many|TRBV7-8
CASSFRTGGMYEQYF
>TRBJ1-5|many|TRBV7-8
CASSQIADQPQHF
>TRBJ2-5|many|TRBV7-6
CASSPTQQGRVAGSVGTQYF
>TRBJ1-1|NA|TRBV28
CASSLVPGDAFF
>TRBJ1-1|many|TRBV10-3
CAISETGGMNTEAFF
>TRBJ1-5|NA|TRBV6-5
CASSYDTNQPQHF
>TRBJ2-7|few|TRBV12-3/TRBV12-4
CASRGQGSPYEQYF
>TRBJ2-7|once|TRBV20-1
CSATIAGVSLYEQCF
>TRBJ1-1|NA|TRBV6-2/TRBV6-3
CASSAPGQGRPEAFF
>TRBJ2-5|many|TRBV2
CANEKSRGALEETQYF
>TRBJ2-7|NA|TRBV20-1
CSAPQALAGGSEEYF
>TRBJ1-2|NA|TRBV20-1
CSARSDFNYGYTF
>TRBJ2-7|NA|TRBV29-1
CSVYGAGTGRAYEQYF
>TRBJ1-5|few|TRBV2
CASRGTGTTNQPQHF
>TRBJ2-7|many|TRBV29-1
CSVDRPGSYEQYF
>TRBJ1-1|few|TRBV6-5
CASSYSRTSRGNTEAFF